This TCR beta chain was recorded in a study of T cells in Graves' hyperthyroidism and ophthalmopathy. Study results and limitations: Most clonotypes expanded in thyroid above 0.001 were likewise present in blood. The model made its ophthalmopathy prediction, and onset followed a median about 5.9 months later. In simple terms, a model built on 13 V-J features told ophthalmopathy apart from stable hyperthyroidism.

This clonotype was counted ten times or more. Its specificity is unknown. Clinical symptoms, serum thyroxine and TRAb, thyroid ultrasound and orbital computed tomography together formed the diagnostic basis. With 3 bases removed from V and 9 bases from J, the gap between germline ends came to 14 bases. Germline-derived CDR1 and CDR2 are WSHSY and SAAADI. The CDR3 length is 13 residues. RNA transcripts provided the source from which TCR beta CDR3 regions were amplified. First-round RT-PCR with HTBI primers amplified the TCR CDR3 region. TCRdb used MiXCR to reprocess the multiplex PCR reads, holding one entry per CDR3 protein. Here the sample spans more than 500,000 distinct CDR3 sequences, 46% being singletons.

This chain links TRBV10-2 with TRBJ2-5, with D perhaps TRBD1 or TRBD2 (5 bases each). This TCR derives from an adult woman with Graves' disease, either hyperthyroidism or ophthalmopathy (not recorded which). Sequencing was performed on peripheral blood or thyroid tissue (not recorded which). The CDR3 region has the DNA TGCGCCAGCAGTGAACAACGGGACCAGGCCCAGTACTTC. This translates into CASSEQRDQAQYF.